The clone carrying this T cell receptor (beta chain) was detected only a few times. What it binds is not known. Preparation of TCR beta libraries was done by quantitative 5'-RACE with molecular barcodes. MiXCR, applied by TCRdb to the 5' RACE reads, yields one record per CDR3 protein. The data show about 800,000 distinct CDR3 sequences, approximately 10% seen once. The data are from a study of CD8 T cells in ankylosing spondylitis. General study findings and limits: Peripheral blood held disease-linked clones only at relatively low frequency, and these were CD8+. It was reported that disease-linked clones were significantly enriched in matched ankylosing spondylitis synovial fluid. A TCR beta motif of fewer than ten highly homologous variants seemed to mark ankylosing spondylitis blood.

CDR3 length equals 14 residues. Germline V gives CDR1 SQVTM, CDR2 ANQGSEA. The V and J ends lost 4 bases and 1 base respectively, with 13 bases between them. The V and J genes are TRBV29-1 and TRBJ1-1; D is possibly TRBD1 (5 bases). This TCR came from a male donor with ankylosing spondylitis. The sequenced sample was blood, either unsorted or a sorted T cell fraction (not recorded which). This CDR3 is CSVGSPDRNTEAFF. Written as DNA, the CDR3 is TGCAGCGTTGGCTCACCAGACAGGAACACTGAAGCTTTCTTT. The entire variable domain, with the rest obtained from reference TRBV29-1 and TRBJ1-1, is as follows: SAVISQKPSRDICQRGTSLTIQCQVDSQVTMMFWYRQQPGQSLTLIATANQGSEATYESGFVIDKFPISRPNLTFSTLTVSNMSPEDSSIYLCSVGSPDRNTEAFFGQGTRLTVV.